The source of this T cell receptor beta chain is a study of T cell responses to AZD1222 COVID-19 vaccine. Study background: The analysis combined second doses at about 4 or about 12 weeks. General study points: Reportedly, nearly half the spike-specific TCRs target unmutated variant regions. After the peak T cell response, and only then, were repertoires sampled. Across the whole spike, CD4 TCRs peaked at regions 160-218 and 743-854.

This clone appeared a single time. Its antigen is currently unknown. V was clipped by 6 bases and J by 2 bases, with 14 bases between them. Per germline, CDR1 MNHNY and CDR2 SVGAGI (reference sequence). The CDR3 totals 14 residues. TCRdb's copy holds only in-frame clones and misses some; the assay was immunoSEQ multiplex PCR. The data contain about 99,000 clones, 93% of them seen just once; the ten biggest clones take up more than 4%. This rearrangement joins TRBV6-6 to TRBJ2-7, with a weak D call TRBD1 (6 bases). Source: peripheral blood, taken on day 0 of AZD1222 vaccination. This clonotype was sampled from an adult in good health. CDR3 residues: CASSFNQGTYEQYF. DNA for the CDR3: TGTGCCAGCAGCTTTAACCAGGGGACCTACGAGCAGTACTTC.